One T cell receptor beta chain is described in this entry. This entry belongs to a study of sequential checkpoint blockade in melanoma. Assay: immunoSEQ multiplex PCR; the TCRdb copy retains only in-frame clones and omits some. The sample lists 30,000 or so clones, roughly 84% occurring once. The treatment is: randomized to nivolumab then ipilimumab (arm A) or the reverse (arm B). From thawed PBMCs, live CD3+CD8+ cells negative for CD19 and CD56 were sorted. The receptor was isolated from a human donor with melanoma. This specimen consisted of CD8+ T cells sorted from blood (inferred from file names), obtained from a patient given nivolumab and ipilimumab in sequence.

The CDR3 nucleotides are TGTGCCATCAGCCCACTAGCTCCAGACAGACCCTACTATGGCTACACCTTC. Its translation is CAISPLAPDRPYYGYTF. V gene TRBV10-3 combines with J gene TRBJ1-2; D is possibly TRBD1 (5 bases). Germline values: CDR1 ENHRY, CDR2 SYGVKD. CDR3 size: 17 residues. V lost 6 bases and J lost 3, with 23 bases in between.